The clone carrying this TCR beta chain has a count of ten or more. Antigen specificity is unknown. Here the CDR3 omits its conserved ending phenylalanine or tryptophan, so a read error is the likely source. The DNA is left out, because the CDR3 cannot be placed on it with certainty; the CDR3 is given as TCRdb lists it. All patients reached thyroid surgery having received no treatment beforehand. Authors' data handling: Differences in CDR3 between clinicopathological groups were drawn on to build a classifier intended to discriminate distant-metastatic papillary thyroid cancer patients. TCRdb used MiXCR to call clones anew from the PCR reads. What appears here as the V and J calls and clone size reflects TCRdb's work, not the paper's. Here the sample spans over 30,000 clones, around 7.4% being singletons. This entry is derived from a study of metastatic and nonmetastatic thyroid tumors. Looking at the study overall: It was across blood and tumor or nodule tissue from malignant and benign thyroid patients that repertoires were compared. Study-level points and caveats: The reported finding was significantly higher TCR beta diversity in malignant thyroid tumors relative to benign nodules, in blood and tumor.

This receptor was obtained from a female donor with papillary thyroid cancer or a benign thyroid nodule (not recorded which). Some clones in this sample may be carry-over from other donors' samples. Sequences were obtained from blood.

CDR3 in amino acids: CASSASVPSERGALR. The chain carries TRBV10-1 and TRBJ2-7; the table's D gene call, TRBD2, was not cross checked with the DNA. The CDR3 numbers 15 amino acids, ends counted. Germline V gene sequence: CDR1 WNHNN, CDR2 SYGVQD (reference sequence).